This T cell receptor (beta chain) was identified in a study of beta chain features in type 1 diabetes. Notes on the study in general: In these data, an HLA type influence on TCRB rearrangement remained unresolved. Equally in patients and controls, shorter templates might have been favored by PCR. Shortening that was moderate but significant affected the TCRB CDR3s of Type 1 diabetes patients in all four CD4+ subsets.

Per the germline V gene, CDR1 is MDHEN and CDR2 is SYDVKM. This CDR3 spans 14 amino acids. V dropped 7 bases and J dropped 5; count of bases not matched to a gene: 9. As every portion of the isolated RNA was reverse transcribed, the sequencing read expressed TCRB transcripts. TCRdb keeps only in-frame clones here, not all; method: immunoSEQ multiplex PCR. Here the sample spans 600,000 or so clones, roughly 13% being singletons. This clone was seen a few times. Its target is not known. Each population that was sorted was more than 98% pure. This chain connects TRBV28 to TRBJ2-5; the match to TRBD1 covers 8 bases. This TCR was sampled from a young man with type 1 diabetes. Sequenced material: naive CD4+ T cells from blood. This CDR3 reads CASKAGGVSETQYF. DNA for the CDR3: TGTGCCAGCAAGGCAGGGGGCGTTTCGGAGACCCAGTACTTC.